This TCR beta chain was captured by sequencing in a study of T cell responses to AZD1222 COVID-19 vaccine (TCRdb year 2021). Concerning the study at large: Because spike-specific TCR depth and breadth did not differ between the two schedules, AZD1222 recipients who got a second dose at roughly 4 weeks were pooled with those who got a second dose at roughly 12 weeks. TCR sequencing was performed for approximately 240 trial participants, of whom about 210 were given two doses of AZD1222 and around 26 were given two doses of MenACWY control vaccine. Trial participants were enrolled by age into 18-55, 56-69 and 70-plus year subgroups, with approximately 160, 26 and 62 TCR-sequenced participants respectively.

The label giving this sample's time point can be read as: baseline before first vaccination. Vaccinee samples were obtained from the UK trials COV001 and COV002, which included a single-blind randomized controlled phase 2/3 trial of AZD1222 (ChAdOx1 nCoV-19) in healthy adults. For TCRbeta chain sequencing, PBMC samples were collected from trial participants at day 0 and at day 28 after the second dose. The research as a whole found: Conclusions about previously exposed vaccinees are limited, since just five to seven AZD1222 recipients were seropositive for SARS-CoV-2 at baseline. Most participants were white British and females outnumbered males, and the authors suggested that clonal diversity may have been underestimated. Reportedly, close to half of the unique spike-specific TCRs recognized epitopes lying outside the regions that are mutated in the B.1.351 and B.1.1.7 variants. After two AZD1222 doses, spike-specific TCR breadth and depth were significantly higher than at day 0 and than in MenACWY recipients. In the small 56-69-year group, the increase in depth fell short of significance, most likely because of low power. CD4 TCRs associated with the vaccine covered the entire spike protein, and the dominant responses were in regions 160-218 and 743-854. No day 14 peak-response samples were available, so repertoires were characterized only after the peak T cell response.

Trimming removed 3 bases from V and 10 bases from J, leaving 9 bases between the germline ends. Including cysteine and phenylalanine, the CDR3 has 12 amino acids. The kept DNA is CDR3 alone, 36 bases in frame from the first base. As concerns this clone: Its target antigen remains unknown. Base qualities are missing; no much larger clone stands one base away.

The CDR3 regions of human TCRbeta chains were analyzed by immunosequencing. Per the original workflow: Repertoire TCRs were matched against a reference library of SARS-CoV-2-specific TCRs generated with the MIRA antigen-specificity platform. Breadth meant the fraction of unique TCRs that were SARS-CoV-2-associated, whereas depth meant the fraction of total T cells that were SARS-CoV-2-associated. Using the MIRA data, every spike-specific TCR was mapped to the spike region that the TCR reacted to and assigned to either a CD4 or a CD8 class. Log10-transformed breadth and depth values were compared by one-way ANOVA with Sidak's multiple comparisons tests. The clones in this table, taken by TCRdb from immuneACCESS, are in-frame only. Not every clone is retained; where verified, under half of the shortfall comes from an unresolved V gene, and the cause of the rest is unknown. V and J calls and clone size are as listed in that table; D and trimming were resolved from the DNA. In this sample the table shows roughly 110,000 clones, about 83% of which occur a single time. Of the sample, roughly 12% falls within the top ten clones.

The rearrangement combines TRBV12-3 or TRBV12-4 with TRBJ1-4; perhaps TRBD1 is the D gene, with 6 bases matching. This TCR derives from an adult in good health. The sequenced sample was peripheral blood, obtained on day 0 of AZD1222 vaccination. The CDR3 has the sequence CASSLGALKLFF. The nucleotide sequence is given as TGTGCCAGCAGTTTGGGGGCCTTAAAACTGTTTTTT.